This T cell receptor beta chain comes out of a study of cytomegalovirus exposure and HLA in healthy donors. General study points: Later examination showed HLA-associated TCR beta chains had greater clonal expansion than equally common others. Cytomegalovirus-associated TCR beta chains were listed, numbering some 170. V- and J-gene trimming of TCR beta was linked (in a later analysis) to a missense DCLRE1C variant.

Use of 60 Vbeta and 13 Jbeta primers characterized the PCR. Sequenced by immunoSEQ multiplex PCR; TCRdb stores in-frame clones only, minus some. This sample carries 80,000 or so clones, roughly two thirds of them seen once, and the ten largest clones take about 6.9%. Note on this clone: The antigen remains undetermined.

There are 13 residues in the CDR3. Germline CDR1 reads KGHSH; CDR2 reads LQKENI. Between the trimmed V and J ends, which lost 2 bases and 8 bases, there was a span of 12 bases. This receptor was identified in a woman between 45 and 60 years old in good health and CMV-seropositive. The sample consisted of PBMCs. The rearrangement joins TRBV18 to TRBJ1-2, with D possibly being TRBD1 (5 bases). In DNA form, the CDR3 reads TGTGCCAGCTCACCAGAGACAGACTTGGGCTACACCTTC. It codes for CASSPETDLGYTF.